This T cell receptor (beta chain) is drawn from a study of shared clonotypes between healthy human individuals. Sorted-subset replicate PCRs used about 180 ng DNA, 30,000 or so T cell genomes. Sequenced by immunoSEQ multiplex PCR; TCRdb stores in-frame clones only, minus some. The sample contains some 550,000 clones, more than 95% of which appear only once. Trimming removed 4 bases from V and 6 bases from J; junction bases left unmatched: 11. The length of the CDR3 is 16 residues. Germline V lookup: CDR1 MNHNS, CDR2 SASEGT. The sample taken for sequencing was naive CD4+ T cells sorted from blood. Subset of the sample: CD45RA+ positively selected. This TCR came from a woman aged 25 to 39 in good health. The chain is built from TRBV6-1 and TRBJ1-2; 10 bases are shared with TRBD1. The CDR3 loop reads CASSGPGQGNGNGYTF. Written as DNA, the CDR3 is TGTGCCAGCAGTGGACCGGGACAGGGGAATGGAAATGGCTACACCTTC.